This passage covers 2 T cell receptor beta chains from one sample sequenced in a study of metastatic and nonmetastatic thyroid tumors. All patients were treatment-naive before thyroid surgery. From the PCR reads, TCRdb re-called clones with MiXCR. The sample has 23,000 or so clones; around 20% are singletons. The source material was blood. Receptors originate from a male donor with papillary thyroid cancer or a benign thyroid nodule (not recorded which). Some clones in this sample may be carry-over from other donors' samples.

This clone was seen repeatedly, ten times or more. The genes are TRBV25-1 and TRBJ2-7; weak D call: TRBD2 (5 bases). V was cut by 5 bases and J by 2 bases, with 13 bases left in between. Germline values: CDR1 MGHDK, CDR2 SYGVNS. This CDR3 contains 14 residues. The CDR3 bases are TGTGCCAGCAGTAAACCCGGGATCACCTACGAGCAGTACTTC. Translated: CASSKPGITYEQYF.

This clone was found many times. The rearrangement uses TRBV7-8 and TRBJ1-4, with no clear D. The length of the CDR3 is 15 residues. V shed 2 bases and J shed 2 bases, with 9 bases lying between them. Germline CDR1 and CDR2: SGHVS and FQNEAQ. In DNA, the CDR3 is TGTGCCAGCAGCTTAAATACTATGACTAATGAAAAACTGTTTTTT. Translated: CASSLNTMTNEKLFF.